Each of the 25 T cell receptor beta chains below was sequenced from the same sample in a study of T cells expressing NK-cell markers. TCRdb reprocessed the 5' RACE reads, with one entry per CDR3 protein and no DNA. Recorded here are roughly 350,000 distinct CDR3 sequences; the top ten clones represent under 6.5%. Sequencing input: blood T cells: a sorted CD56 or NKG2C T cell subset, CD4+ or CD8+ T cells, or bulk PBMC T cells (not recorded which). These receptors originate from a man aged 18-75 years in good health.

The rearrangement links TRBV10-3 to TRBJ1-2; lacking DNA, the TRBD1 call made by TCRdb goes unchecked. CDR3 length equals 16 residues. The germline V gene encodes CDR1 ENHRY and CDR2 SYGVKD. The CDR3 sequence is CAISEGDRGSNYGYTF.

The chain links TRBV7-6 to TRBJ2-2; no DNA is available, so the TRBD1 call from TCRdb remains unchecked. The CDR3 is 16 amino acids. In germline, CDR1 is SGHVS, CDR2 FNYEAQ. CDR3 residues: CASSFRRGGNTGELFF.

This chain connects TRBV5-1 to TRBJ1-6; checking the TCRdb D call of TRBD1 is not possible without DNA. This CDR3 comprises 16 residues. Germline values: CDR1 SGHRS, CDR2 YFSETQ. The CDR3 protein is CASSSGQGTQGSPLHF.

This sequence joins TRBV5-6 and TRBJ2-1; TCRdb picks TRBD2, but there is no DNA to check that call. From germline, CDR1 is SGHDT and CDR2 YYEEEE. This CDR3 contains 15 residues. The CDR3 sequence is CASSWGLASYNEQFF.

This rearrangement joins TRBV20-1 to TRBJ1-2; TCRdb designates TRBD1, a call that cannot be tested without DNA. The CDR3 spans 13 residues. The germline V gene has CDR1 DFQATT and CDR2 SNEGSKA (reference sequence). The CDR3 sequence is CSALPGANYGYTF.

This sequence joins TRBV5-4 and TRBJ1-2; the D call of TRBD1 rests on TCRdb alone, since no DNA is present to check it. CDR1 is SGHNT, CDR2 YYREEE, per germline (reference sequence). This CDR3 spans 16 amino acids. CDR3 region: CASSLGQGALGYGYTF.

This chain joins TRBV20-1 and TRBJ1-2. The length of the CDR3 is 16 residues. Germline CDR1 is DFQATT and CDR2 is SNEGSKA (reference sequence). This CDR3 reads CSARESGSSANYGYTF.

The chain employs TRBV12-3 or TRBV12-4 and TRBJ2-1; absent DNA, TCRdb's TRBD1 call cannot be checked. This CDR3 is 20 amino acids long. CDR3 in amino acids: CASSFLSLISTTRAINEQFF.

The CDR3 region is CASSSYQETQYF. The chain employs TRBV3-1 and TRBJ2-5. From germline, CDR1 is LGHDT and CDR2 YNNKEL (reference sequence). The CDR3 is 12 residues long.

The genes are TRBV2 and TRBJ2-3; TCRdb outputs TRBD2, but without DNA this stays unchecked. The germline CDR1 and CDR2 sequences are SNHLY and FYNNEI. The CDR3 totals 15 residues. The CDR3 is CASSERRGAPATQYF.

CDR3: CASSQTGGGNTGELFF. The chain employs TRBV7-2 and TRBJ2-2; as DNA is missing, the TRBD1 call by TCRdb cannot be tested. This CDR3 has 16 amino acids. From germline, CDR1 is SGHTA and CDR2 FQGNSA.

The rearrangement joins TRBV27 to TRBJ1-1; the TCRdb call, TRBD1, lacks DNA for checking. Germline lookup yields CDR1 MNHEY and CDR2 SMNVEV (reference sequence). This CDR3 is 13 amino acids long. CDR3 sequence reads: CASSFGGRAEAFF.

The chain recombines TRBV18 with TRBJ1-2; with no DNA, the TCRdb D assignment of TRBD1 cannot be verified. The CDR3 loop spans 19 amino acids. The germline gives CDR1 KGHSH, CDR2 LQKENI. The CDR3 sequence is CASSPFPPSWGSLDYGYTF.

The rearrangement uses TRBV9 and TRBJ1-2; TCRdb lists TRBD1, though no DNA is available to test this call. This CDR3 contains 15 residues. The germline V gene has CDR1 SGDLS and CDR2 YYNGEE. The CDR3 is CASSVGAATNYGYTF.

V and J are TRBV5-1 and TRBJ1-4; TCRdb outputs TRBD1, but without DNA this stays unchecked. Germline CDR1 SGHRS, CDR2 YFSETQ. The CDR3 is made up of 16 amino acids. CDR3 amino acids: CASSVAGTGENEKLFF.

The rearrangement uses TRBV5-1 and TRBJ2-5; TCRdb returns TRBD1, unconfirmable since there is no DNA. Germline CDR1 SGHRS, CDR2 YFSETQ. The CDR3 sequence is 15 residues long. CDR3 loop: CASSPGQGYQETQYF.

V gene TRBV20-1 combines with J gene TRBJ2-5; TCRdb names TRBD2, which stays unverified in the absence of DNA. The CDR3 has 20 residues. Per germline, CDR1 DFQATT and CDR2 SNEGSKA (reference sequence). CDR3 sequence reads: CSPPRHRLTSGGGLGETQYF.

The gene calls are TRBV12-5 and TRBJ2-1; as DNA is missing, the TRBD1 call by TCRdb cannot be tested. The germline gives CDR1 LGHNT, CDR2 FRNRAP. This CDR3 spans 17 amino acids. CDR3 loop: CASGLVLGRVSYNEQFF.

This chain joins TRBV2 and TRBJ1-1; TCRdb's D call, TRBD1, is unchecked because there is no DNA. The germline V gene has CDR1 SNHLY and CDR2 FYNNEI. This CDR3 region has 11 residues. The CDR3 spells CASSTTGRAFF. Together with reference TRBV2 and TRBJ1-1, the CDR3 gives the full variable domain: EPEVTQTPSHQVTQMGQEVILRCVPISNHLYFYWYRQILGQKVEFLVSFYNNEISEKSEIFDDQFSVERPDGSNFTLKIRSTKLEDSAMYFCASSTTGRAFFGQGTRLTVV.

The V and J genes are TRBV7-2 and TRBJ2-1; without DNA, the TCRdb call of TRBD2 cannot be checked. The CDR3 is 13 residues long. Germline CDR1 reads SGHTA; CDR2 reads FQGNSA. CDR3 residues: CASSVYVGLEQFF.

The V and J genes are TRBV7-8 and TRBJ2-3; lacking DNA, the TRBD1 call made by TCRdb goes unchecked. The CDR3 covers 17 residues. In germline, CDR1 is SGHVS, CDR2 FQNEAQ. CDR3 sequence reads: CASSLTNRVGSTDTQYF.

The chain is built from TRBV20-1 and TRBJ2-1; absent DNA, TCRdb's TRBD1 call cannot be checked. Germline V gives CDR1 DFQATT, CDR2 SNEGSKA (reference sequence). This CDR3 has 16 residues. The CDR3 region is CSAPVPGGLRHNEQFF.

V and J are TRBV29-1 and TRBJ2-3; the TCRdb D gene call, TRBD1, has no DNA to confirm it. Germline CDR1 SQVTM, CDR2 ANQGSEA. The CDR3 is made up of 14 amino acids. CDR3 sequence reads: CSADRDRGRDTQYF.

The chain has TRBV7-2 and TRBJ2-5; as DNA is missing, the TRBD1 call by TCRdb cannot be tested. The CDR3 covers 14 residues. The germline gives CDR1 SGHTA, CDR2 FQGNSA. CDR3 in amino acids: CASSSGQGEETQYF.

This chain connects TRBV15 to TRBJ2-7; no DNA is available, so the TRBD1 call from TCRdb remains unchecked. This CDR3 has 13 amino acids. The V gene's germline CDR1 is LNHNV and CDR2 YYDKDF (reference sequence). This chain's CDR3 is CATTQGSSYEQYF.